Following are 20 T cell receptor beta chains from one sample sequenced in a study of blood T cell repertoires in COVID-19. Produced via immunoSEQ multiplex PCR; TCRdb's table is partial and in-frame only. Among 120,000 or so clones listed, over 75% were seen once. Sequenced material: peripheral blood. The receptors derive from a man older than 75 with active or convalescent COVID-19.

V gene TRBV9 combines with J gene TRBJ2-2, with a tentative D call TRBD1 (5 bases). Germline CDR1 and CDR2: SGDLS and YYNGEE. The CDR3 is 15 residues long. V was cut by 4 bases and J by 5 bases, with 15 bases left in between. The CDR3 nucleotides read TGTGCCAGCAGCTTACGCTGGGGCGATACCGGGGAGCTGTTTTTT. Translating it yields CASSLRWGDTGELFF.

The rearrangement joins TRBV9 to TRBJ1-4; D unresolved. The V and J ends lost 0 bases and 8 bases respectively, with 17 bases between them. Germline CDR1 and CDR2: SGDLS and YYNGEE. The CDR3 is 16 residues long. The CDR3 here is CASSVGSAGSNEKLFF. The DNA for the CDR3 is TGTGCCAGCAGCGTAGGGTCGGCAGGATCGAACGAAAAACTGTTTTTT. Full variable domain (missing parts from reference TRBV9 and TRBJ1-4): DSGVTQTPKHLITATGQRVTLRCSPRSGDLSVYWYQQSLDQGLQFLIQYYNGEERAKGNILERFSAQQFPDLHSELNLSSLELGDSALYFCASSVGSAGSNEKLFFGSGTQLSVL.

This chain links TRBV7-9 with TRBJ2-1, with D tentatively TRBD2 (6 bases). The CDR3 is made up of 17 amino acids. Per the germline V gene, CDR1 is SEHNR and CDR2 is FQNEAQ (reference sequence). V lost 5 bases and J lost 7, with 24 bases in between. The CDR3 nucleotides read TGTGCCAGCAGCCCCCTCTGGGAAACCGGGGGTACAAATGAGCAGTTCTTC. Protein sequence: CASSPLWETGGTNEQFF. Based on the CDR3 plus reference TRBV7-9 and TRBJ2-1, the full variable domain is DTGVSQNPRHKITKRGQNVTFRCDPISEHNRLYWYRQTLGQGPEFLTYFQNEAQLEKSRLLSDRFSAERPKGSFSTLEIQRTEQGDSAMYLCASSPLWETGGTNEQFFGPGTRLTVL.

The V gene is TRBV28, the J gene TRBJ2-1; 8 bases are shared with TRBD2. CDR1 and CDR2 from the germline V gene are MDHEN and SYDVKM. This CDR3 spans 15 amino acids. Trimming cost V 3 bases and J 3 bases; bases outside gene matches: 4. The CDR3 bases are TGTGCCAGCAGTTTGGGTCTAGCGGGCTACAATGAGCAGTTCTTC. Its translation is CASSLGLAGYNEQFF.

The chain links TRBV9 to TRBJ2-7, with TRBD1 matching over 7 bases. Germline CDR1 SGDLS, CDR2 YYNGEE. Trimming removed 3 bases from V and 12 bases from J; junction bases left unmatched: 15. This CDR3 comprises 14 residues. CDR3 residues: CASSEGTVRGSLYF. CDR3 sequence (DNA): TGTGCCAGCAGCGAAGGGACAGTTCGAGGATCTCTGTACTTC.

The CDR3 loop reads CASSPRSRTGSSYEQYF. In DNA form, the CDR3 reads TGTGCCAGCAGTCCCCGCTCCCGGACGGGGAGCTCCTACGAGCAGTACTTC. The J gene is TRBJ2-7, the V gene TRBV28, with D possibly being TRBD2 (5 bases). Germline CDR1 reads MDHEN; CDR2 reads SYDVKM. The ends were cut back, 5 bases at V and 0 bases at J, with 20 bases in the middle. The CDR3 runs 17 residues. The variable domain in full, with the rest retrieved from reference TRBV28 and TRBJ2-7, is DVKVTQSSRYLVKRTGEKVFLECVQDMDHENMFWYRQDPGLGLRLIYFSYDVKMKEKGDIPEGYSVSREKKERFSLILESASTNQTSMYLCASSPRSRTGSSYEQYFGPGTRLTVT.

This chain links TRBV4-3 with TRBJ2-5; possible D gene TRBD2, 5 bases. The V end was cut by 0 bases, the J end by 7 bases, with 21 bases between. This CDR3 contains 17 residues. Germline V lookup: CDR1 LGHNA, CDR2 YSLEER. The CDR3 spells CASSQEMSLSGPRTQYF. CDR3 bases: TGCGCCAGCAGCCAAGAAATGAGTCTCAGCGGCCCGAGGACCCAGTACTTC.

The chain uses TRBV18 and TRBJ2-7; unclear D gene. The V gene's germline CDR1 is KGHSH and CDR2 LQKENI. Trimming stripped 6 bases from V and 5 bases from J, with 17 bases between. The CDR3 is 14 residues long. The CDR3 region is CASSPTGSGHEQYF. As DNA, the CDR3 is TGTGCCAGCTCCCCGACTGGCTCCGGCCACGAGCAGTACTTC. The full variable domain, in which reference TRBV18 and TRBJ2-7 provide the parts outside the CDR3, is NAGVMQNPRHLVRRRGQEARLRCSPMKGHSHVYWYRQLPEEGLKFMVYLQKENIIDESGMPKERFSAEFPKEGPSILRIQQVVRGDSAAYFCASSPTGSGHEQYFGPGTRLTVT.

This clone was recorded a few times. The sample has other DNA sequences that encode this CDR3 too. V is TRBV5-6 and J is TRBJ1-3, with a weak D call TRBD1 (6 bases). The CDR3 spans 15 residues. V was clipped by 4 bases and J by 2 bases, with 13 bases between them. Germline V lookup: CDR1 SGHDT, CDR2 YYEEEE. CDR3 loop: CASSPTGGTGNTIYF. CDR3 nucleotides: TGTGCCAGCAGCCCGACGGGGGGCACTGGAAACACCATATATTTT.

The chain couples TRBV19 to TRBJ2-3; possibly TRBD2 for D (6 bases). V was pared by 6 bases and J by 2 bases, with 9 bases between. CDR3 length: 13 amino acids. Germline V CDR1 and CDR2: LNHDA, SQIVND (reference sequence). CDR3: CASRGGYTDTQYF. Here the CDR3 DNA reads TGTGCCAGTAGGGGGGGTTACACAGATACGCAGTATTTT.

The chain recombines TRBV3-1 (or the pseudogene TRBV3-2) with TRBJ2-7; possible D gene TRBD1, 6 bases. V dropped 4 bases and J dropped 0 bases, with 13 bases sitting between them. Germline V CDR1 and CDR2: LGHDT, YNNKEL (reference sequence). CDR3 length: 15 amino acids. DNA of the CDR3: TGTGCCAGCAGCCGATCAGGGGACCACTCCTACGAGCAGTACTTC. Translation gives CASSRSGDHSYEQYF.

This chain uses TRBV18 with TRBJ1-2; D not resolved. V lost 3 bases and J 3 bases, leaving 14 bases between the germline ends. CDR1 KGHSH and CDR2 LQKENI come from the germline V gene. The CDR3 is 15 amino acids. This chain's CDR3 is CASSPRLYRDYGYTF. CDR3 DNA: TGTGCCAGCTCACCCCGCCTTTATCGGGACTATGGCTACACCTTC.

CDR3 residues: CASSPDRGSNEKLFF. In DNA form, the CDR3 reads TGTGCCAGCAGCCCAGACAGGGGAAGTAATGAAAAACTGTTTTTT. The V call is TRBV7-2, the J call TRBJ1-4; 8 bases are a match to TRBD1. V lost 5 bases and J lost 4; bases outside the gene matches: 6. Germline-derived CDR1 and CDR2 are SGHTA and FQGNSA. The CDR3 consists of 15 residues.

The chain couples TRBV7-3 to TRBJ2-2; 10 nucleotides line up with TRBD1. Germline values: CDR1 SGHTA, CDR2 FQGTGA. Trimming took 3 bases from V and 6 from J; bases not matched to a gene: 4. There are 15 residues in the CDR3. Here the CDR3 reads CASSFGTGASGELFF. The CDR3 nucleotides are TGTGCCAGCAGCTTCGGGACAGGGGCGTCCGGGGAGCTGTTTTTT.

V gene TRBV5-1 combines with J gene TRBJ2-2, with 9 bases identical to TRBD1. The CDR3 is 14 residues long. The germline V gene has CDR1 SGHRS and CDR2 YFSETQ. The J segment lost 7 bases and the V segment lost 2 bases, leaving 3 bases of the junction unmatched. The CDR3 sequence: CASSFTGGIGELFF. For the CDR3, the DNA is TGCGCCAGCAGCTTTACAGGGGGCATCGGGGAGCTGTTTTTT.

The chain is built from TRBV19 and TRBJ2-7; a possible D gene is TRBD2 (5 bases). CDR1 is LNHDA and CDR2 is SQIVND in the germline V gene (reference sequence). This CDR3 region has 13 residues. V gave up 3 bases and J gave up 0 bases, with 6 bases separating them. The CDR3 DNA reads TGTGCCAGTAGTATGGGGAGCTCCTACGAGCAGTACTTC. This codes for CASSMGSSYEQYF.

This chain uses TRBV4-3 with TRBJ1-2; 7 bases are a match to TRBD1. The CDR3 has 14 residues. With V trimmed by 4 bases and J by 7 bases, 9 bases remained unmatched. Germline CDR1 reads LGHNA; CDR2 reads YSLEER. The CDR3 is CASSPRGQELGYTF. The DNA for the CDR3 is TGCGCCAGCAGCCCGCGAGGACAGGAACTTGGCTACACCTTC.

This clone was seen more than once but under ten times. J is TRBJ2-7 and V is TRBV5-1; tentative D call: TRBD1 (6 bases). Trimming shortened V by 2 bases and J by 7 bases, and 13 bases separated the two germline ends. Germline-derived CDR1 and CDR2 are SGHRS and YFSETQ. This CDR3 has 13 residues. CDR3 nucleotide sequence: TGCGCCAGCAGCTTAGTCCCTAGGGGGGAGCAGTACTTC. Its protein product is CASSLVPRGEQYF.

This rearrangement joins TRBV7-3 to TRBJ2-1, with D possibly TRBD1 on 6 matching bases. The CDR3 has 16 amino acids. Trimming removed 1 base at V and 4 bases at J, with 14 bases between. Germline CDR1 SGHTA, CDR2 FQGTGA. CDR3 in DNA: TGTGCCAGCAGCTTAATGGCCGGGACACCATACAATGAGCAGTTCTTC. Translation gives CASSLMAGTPYNEQFF. Drawing the rest from reference TRBV7-3 and TRBJ2-1, the complete variable domain is GAGVSQTPSNKVTEKGKYVELRCDPISGHTALYWYRQSLGQGPEFLIYFQGTGAADDSGLPNDRFFAVRPEGSVSTLKIQRTERGDSAVYLCASSLMAGTPYNEQFFGPGTRLTVL.

This chain connects TRBV5-1 to TRBJ1-4; tentatively, D is TRBD1 (5 bases). This CDR3 spans 15 amino acids. Germline assignment: CDR1 SGHRS and CDR2 YFSETQ. V was cut by 0 bases and J by 2 bases, with 8 bases left in between. This CDR3 reads CASSLGPGTNEKLFF. The CDR3 DNA reads TGCGCCAGCAGCTTGGGCCCAGGGACTAATGAAAAACTGTTTTTT.